Listed below are T cell receptor beta chains from one sample, sequenced in a study of graft-versus-host responses after intestinal transplantation. These receptors have no identified antigens. Clones were read by immunoSEQ multiplex PCR, and TCRdb kept only the in-frame ones, dropping some. Altogether approximately 99,000 clones are present, less than 95% being singletons, with the ten largest covering over 0.055%. Sequencing was performed on unstimulated CD8+ T cells sorted from spleen or lymph node cells, taken before transplant. The receptor source for this set is a human donor who was the organ donor for an intestinal transplant. Each CDR3 is given with its conserved first and last residue. The D gene is left open where the match is weak. Clone size is not always given. Where it is, it says once, few, many or a class for expanded clones.

>TRBV13|-|TRBJ1-1|-|13
CASKSYGNTEAFF
TGTGCCAGCAAGAGTTACGGGAACACTGAAGCTTTCTTT
>TRBV7-6|-|TRBJ2-7|-|11
CASSLDSEQYF
TGTGCCAGCAGCTTAGACAGCGAGCAGTACTTC
>TRBV6-5|-|TRBJ2-7|-|12
CASSSLPYEQYF
TGTGCCAGCAGTTCCCTTCCCTACGAGCAGTACTTC
>TRBV6-1|-|TRBJ2-2|-|12
CASSDRTGELFF
TGTGCCAGCAGTGACCGCACCGGGGAGCTGTTTTTT
>TRBV2|-|TRBJ2-7|-|13
CASNHRTVYEQYF
TGTGCCAGCAACCATAGGACAGTATACGAGCAGTACTTC
>TRBV28|-|TRBJ2-5|-|17
CASSWGLQGDGRETQYF
TGTGCCAGCAGCTGGGGTCTACAGGGAGATGGGCGGGAGACCCAGTACTTC
>TRBV10-2|-|TRBJ2-2|-|11
CAIQRTGELFF
TGCGCCATCCAGCGCACCGGGGAGCTGTTTTTT
>TRBV14|once|TRBJ2-3|-|15
CASSQDTPHTDTQYF
TGTGCCAGCAGCCAAGATACTCCGCACACAGATACGCAGTATTTT
>TRBV19|-|TRBJ1-1|-|16
CASSIDRWQVHTEAFF
TGTGCCAGTAGTATAGATCGCTGGCAGGTACACACTGAAGCTTTCTTT
>TRBV11-2|-|TRBJ2-1|TRBD2|15
CASSPPGLAGNEQFF
TGTGCCAGCAGCCCACCGGGACTAGCGGGCAATGAGCAGTTCTTC
>TRBV6-1|-|TRBJ2-1|-|14
CASLPVGPGNEQFF
TGTGCCAGCTTACCGGTAGGGCCAGGGAATGAGCAGTTCTTC
>TRBV5-1|few|TRBJ1-6|TRBD1|14
CASSPGGAGSPLHF
TGCGCCAGCAGTCCAGGGGGCGCAGGATCACCCCTCCACTTT
>TRBV5-6|-|TRBJ1-5|-|12
CASSFVGGPQHF
TGTGCCAGCAGCTTTGTCGGTGGGCCCCAGCATTTT